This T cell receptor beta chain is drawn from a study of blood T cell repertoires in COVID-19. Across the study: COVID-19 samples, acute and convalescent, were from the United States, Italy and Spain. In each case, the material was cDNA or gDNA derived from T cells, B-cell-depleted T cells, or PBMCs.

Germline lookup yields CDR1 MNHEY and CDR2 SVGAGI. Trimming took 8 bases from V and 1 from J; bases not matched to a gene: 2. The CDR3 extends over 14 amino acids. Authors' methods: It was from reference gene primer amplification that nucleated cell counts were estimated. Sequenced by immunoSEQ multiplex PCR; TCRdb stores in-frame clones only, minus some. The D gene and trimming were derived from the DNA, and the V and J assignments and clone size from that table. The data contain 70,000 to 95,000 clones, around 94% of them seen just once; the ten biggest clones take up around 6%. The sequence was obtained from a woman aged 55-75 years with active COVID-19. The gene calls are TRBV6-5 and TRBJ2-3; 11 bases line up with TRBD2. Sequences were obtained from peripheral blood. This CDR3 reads CASRGLAGTDTQYF. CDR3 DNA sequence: TGTGCCAGCCGGGGACTAGCGGGCACAGATACGCAGTATTTT.